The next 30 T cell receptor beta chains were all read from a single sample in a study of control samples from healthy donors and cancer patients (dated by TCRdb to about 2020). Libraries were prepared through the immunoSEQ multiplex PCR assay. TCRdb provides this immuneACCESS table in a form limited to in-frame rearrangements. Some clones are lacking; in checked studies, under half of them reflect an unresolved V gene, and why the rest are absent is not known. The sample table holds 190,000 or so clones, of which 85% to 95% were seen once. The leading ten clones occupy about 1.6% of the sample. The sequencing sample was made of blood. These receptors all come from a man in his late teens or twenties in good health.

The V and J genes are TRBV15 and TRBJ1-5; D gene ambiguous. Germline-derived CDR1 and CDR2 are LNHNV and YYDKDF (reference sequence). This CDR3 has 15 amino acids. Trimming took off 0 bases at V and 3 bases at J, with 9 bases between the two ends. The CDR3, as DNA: TGTGCCACCAGCAGAGAGAGCCCCTCCAATCAGCCCCAGCATTTT. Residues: CATSRESPSNQPQHF.

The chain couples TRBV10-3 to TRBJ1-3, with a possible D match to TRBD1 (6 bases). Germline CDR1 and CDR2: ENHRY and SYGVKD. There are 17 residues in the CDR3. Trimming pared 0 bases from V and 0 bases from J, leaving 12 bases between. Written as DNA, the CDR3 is TGTGCCATCAGTGAGTCCGGACAGCGAATCTCTGGAAACACCATATATTTT. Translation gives CAISESGQRISGNTIYF.

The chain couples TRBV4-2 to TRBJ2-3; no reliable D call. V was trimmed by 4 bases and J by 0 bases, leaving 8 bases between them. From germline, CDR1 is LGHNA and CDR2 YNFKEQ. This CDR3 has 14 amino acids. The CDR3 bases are TGTGCCAGCAGCCGGGCTGAAAGCACAGATACGCAGTATTTT. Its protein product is CASSRAESTDTQYF.

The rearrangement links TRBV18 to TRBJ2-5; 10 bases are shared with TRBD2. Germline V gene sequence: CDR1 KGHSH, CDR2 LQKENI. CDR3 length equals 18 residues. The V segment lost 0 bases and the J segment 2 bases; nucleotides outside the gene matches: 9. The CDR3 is CASSPPASGGLNQETQYF. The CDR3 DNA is TGTGCCAGCTCACCACCGGCTAGCGGGGGCCTTAATCAAGAGACCCAGTACTTC.

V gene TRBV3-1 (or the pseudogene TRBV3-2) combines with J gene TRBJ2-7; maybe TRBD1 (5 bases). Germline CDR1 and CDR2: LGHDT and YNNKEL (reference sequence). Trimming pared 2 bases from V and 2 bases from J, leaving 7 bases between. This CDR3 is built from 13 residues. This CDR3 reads CASSQPGPYEQYF. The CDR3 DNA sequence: TGTGCCAGCAGCCAACCAGGGCCCTACGAGCAGTACTTC.

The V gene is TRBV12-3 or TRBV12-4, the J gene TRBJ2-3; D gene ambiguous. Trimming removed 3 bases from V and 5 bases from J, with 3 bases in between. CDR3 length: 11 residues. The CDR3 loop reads CASSFIDTQYF. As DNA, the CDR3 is TGTGCCAGCAGTTTTATAGATACGCAGTATTTT.

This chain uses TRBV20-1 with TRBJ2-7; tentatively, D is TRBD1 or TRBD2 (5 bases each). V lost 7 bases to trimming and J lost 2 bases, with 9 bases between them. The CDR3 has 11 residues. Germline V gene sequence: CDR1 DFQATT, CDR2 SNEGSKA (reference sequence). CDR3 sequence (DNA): TGCAGTGGGGGACCAGCCTACGAGCAGTACTTC. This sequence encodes CSGGPAYEQYF.

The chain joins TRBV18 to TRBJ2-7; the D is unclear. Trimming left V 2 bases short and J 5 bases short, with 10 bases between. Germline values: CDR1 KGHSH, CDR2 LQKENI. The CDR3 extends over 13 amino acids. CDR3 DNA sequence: TGTGCCAGCTCACCAAGGGATGGTGACGAGCAGTACTTC. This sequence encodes CASSPRDGDEQYF.

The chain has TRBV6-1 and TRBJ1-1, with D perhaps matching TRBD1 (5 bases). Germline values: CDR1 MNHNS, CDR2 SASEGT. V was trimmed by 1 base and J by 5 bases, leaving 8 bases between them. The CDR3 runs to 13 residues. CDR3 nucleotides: TGTGCCAGCAGTGAAGTGGGGGATACTGAAGCTTTCTTT. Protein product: CASSEVGDTEAFF.

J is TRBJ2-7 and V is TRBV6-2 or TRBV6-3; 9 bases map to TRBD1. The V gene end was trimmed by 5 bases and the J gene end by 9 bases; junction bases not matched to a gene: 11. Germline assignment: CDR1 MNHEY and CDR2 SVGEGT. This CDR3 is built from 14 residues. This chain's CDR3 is CASSPRTGAFGQYF. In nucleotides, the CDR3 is TGTGCCAGCAGTCCCAGGACAGGGGCTTTTGGGCAGTACTTC.

The chain's CDR3 is CASSLASRGLAKNIQYF. In DNA, the CDR3 is TGTGCCAGCAGCTTAGCGTCTAGAGGTTTGGCCAAAAACATTCAGTACTTC. The chain uses TRBV7-9 and TRBJ2-4, with unresolved D. The germline V gene has CDR1 SEHNR and CDR2 FQNEAQ (reference sequence). The CDR3 is 17 residues long. V dropped 0 bases and J dropped 1 base, with 13 bases sitting between them.

CDR3 loop: CASSGRDRSYEQYF. The DNA for the CDR3 is TGTGCCAGCAGCGGAAGGGACAGATCCTACGAGCAGTACTTC. The gene calls are TRBV9 and TRBJ2-7, with 7 positions matching TRBD1. The CDR3 totals 14 residues. CDR1 SGDLS and CDR2 YYNGEE come from the germline V gene. The trim removed 3 bases at V and 1 base at J, leaving 4 bases unmatched.

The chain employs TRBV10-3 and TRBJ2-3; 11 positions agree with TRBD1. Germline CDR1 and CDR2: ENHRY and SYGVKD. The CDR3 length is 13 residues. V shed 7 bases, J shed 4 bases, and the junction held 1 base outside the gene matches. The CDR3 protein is CAIKGQGADTQYF. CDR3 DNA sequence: TGTGCCATCAAGGGACAGGGGGCAGATACGCAGTATTTT.

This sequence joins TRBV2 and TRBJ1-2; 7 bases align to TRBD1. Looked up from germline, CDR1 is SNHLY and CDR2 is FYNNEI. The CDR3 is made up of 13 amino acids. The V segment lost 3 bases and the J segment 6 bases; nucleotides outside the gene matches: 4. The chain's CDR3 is CASSERGGNGYTF. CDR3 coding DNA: TGTGCCAGCAGTGAGAGAGGGGGCAATGGCTACACCTTC.

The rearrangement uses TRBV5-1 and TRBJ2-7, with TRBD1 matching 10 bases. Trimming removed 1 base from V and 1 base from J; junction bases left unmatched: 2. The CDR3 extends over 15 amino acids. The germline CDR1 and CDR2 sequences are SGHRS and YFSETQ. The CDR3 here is CASSLRQGASYEQYF. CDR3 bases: TGCGCCAGCAGCTTGCGACAGGGGGCATCCTACGAGCAGTACTTC. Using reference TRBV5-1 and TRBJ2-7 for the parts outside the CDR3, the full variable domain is KAGVTQTPRYLIKTRGQQVTLSCSPISGHRSVSWYQQTPGQGLQFLFEYFSETQRNKGNFPGRFSGRQFSNSRSEMNVSTLELGDSALYLCASSLRQGASYEQYFGPGTRLTVT.

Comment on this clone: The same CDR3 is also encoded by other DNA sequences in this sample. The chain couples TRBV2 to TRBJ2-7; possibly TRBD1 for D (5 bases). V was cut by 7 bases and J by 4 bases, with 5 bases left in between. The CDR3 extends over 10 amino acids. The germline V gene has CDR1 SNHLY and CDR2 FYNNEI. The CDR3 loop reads CASKGYEQYF. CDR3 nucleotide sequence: TGTGCCAGCAAGGGGTACGAGCAGTACTTC.

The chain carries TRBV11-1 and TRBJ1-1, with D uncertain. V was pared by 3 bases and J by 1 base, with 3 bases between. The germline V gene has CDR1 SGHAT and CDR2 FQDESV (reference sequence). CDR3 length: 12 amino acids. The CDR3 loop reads CASSFGNTEAFF. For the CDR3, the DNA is TGTGCCAGCAGCTTCGGGAACACTGAAGCTTTCTTT.

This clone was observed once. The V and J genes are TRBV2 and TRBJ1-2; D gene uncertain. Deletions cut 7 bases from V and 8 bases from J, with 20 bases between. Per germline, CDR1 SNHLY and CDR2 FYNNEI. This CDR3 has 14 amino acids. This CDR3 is CASKAGSSLEGYTF. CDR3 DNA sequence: TGTGCCAGCAAGGCAGGTTCGAGCTTAGAGGGCTACACCTTC.

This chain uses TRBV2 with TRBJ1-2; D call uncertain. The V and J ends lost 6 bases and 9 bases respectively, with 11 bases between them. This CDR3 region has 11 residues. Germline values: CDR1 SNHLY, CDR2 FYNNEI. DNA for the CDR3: TGTGCCAGCAGCACCCTAGTGAGCTACACCTTC. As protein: CASSTLVSYTF.

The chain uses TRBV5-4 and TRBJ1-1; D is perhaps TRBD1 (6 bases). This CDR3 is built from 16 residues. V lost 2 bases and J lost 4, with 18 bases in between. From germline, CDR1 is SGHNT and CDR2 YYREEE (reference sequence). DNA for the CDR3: TGTGCCAGCAGCTTTGGGGGGGCAGGGAGATCCACTGAAGCTTTCTTT. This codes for CASSFGGAGRSTEAFF.

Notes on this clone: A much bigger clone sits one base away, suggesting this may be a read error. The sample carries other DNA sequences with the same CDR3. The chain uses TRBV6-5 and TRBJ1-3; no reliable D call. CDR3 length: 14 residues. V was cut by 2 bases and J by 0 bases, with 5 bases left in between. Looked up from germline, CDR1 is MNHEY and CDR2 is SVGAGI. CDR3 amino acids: CASSYDGSGNTIYF. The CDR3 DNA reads TGTGCCAGCAGTTACGATGGCTCTGGAAACACCATATATTTT.

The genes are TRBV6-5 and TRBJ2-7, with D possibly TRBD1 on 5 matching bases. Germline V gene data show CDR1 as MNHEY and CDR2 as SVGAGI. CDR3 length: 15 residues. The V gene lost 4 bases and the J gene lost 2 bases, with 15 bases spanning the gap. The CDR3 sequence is CASSSRTGKAYEQYF. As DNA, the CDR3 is TGTGCCAGCAGTTCCCGAACAGGTAAAGCCTACGAGCAGTACTTC.

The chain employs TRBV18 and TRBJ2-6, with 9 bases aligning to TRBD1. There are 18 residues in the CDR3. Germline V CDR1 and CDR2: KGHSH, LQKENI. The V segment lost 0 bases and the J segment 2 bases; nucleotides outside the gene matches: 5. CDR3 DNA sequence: TGTGCCAGCTCACCACCGAATCGGGACAGGGCTGGGGCCAACGTCCTGACTTTC. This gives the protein CASSPPNRDRAGANVLTF.

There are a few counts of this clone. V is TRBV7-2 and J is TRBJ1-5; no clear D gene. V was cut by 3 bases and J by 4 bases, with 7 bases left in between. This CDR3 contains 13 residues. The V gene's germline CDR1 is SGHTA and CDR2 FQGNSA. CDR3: CASSFTANQPQHF. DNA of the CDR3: TGTGCCAGCAGCTTTACGGCGAATCAGCCCCAGCATTTT. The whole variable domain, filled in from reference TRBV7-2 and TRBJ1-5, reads GAGVSQSPSNKVTEKGKDVELRCDPISGHTALYWYRQSLGQGLEFLIYFQGNSAPDKSGLPSDRFSAERTGGSVSTLTIQRTQQEDSAVYLCASSFTANQPQHFGDGTRLSIL.

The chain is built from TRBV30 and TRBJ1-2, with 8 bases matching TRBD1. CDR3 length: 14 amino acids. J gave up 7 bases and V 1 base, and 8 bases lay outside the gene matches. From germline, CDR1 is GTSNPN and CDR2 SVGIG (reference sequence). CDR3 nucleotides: TGTGCCTGGAGTGCCGGGACAGGTCTTTCTGGCTACACCTTC. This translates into CAWSAGTGLSGYTF.

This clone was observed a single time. The CDR3 DNA reads as TGTGCCAGCAGCTCCGGGACAGGTAGCAATCAGCCCCAGCATTTT. Translating gives CASSSGTGSNQPQHF. The chain employs TRBV7-9 and TRBJ1-5; TRBD1 aligns across 8 bases. Germline CDR1 and CDR2: SEHNR and FQNEAQ (reference sequence). With V trimmed by 4 bases and J by 0 bases, 2 bases remained unmatched. The CDR3 is made up of 15 amino acids. The entire variable domain, with the rest obtained from reference TRBV7-9 and TRBJ1-5, is as follows: DTGVSQNPRHKITKRGQNVTFRCDPISEHNRLYWYRQTLGQGPEFLTYFQNEAQLEKSRLLSDRFSAERPKGSFSTLEIQRTEQGDSAMYLCASSSGTGSNQPQHFGDGTRLSIL.

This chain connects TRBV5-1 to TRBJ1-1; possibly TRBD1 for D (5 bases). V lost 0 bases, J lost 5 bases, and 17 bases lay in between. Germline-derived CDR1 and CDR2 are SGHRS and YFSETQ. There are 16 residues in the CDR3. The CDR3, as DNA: TGCGCCAGCAGCTTGGATGGGAGGGGAGTGGGTACTGAAGCTTTCTTT. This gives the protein CASSLDGRGVGTEAFF.

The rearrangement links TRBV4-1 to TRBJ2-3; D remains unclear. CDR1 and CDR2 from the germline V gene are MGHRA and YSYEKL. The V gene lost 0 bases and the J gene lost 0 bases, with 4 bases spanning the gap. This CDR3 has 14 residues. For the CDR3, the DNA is TGCGCCAGCAGCCAAGAACTCAGCACAGATACGCAGTATTTT. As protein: CASSQELSTDTQYF.

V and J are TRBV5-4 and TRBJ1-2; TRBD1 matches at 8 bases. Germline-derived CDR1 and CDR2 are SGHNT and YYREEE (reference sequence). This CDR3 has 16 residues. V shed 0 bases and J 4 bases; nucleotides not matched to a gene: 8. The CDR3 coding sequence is TGTGCCAGCAGCTTGGAGCCAGAGGGACAGGCCTATGGCTACACCTTC. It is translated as CASSLEPEGQAYGYTF.

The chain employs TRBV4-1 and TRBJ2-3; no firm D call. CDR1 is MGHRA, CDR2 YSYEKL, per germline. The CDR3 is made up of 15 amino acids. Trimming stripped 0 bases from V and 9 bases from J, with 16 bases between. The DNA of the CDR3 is TGCGCCAGCAGCCAAGATGTAGGCGGCCTCCGCACGCAGTATTTT. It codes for CASSQDVGGLRTQYF.